One sample yielded the 27 T cell receptor beta chains listed below, sequenced in a study of CD8 T cells in Susac syndrome. cDNA came from approximately 0.5 to 1 ug RNA primed by random hexamers. TCRdb recomputed calls from the immunoSEQ multiplex PCR reads with MiXCR, one row per CDR3 protein. The data hold approximately 180,000 distinct CDR3 sequences, with roughly 91% observed a single time. Input material: CD4+ T cells from PBMCs. The source of these receptors is a human donor with Susac syndrome.

This chain uses TRBV7-3 with TRBJ2-6; TRBD2 agrees at 8 bases. This CDR3 region has 17 residues. Germline lookup yields CDR1 SGHTA and CDR2 FQGTGA. Trimming removed 5 bases from V and 2 bases from J; junction bases left unmatched: 8. CDR3 in amino acids: CASSLRGGLAGANVLTF. In DNA, the CDR3 is TGTGCCAGCAGCCTACGTGGGGGACTAGCTGGGGCCAACGTCCTGACTTTC.

This clonotype occurred a few times. This chain connects TRBV6-2 or TRBV6-3 to TRBJ2-2, with a weak D call TRBD2 (5 bases). This CDR3 contains 16 residues. V dropped 2 bases and J dropped 1 base, with 11 bases sitting between them. Germline V CDR1 and CDR2: MNHEY, SVGEGT. This chain's CDR3 is CASSYVRAKNTGELFF. DNA of the CDR3: TGTGCCAGCAGTTACGTGCGGGCCAAGAACACCGGGGAGCTGTTTTTT.

The V and J genes are TRBV20-1 and TRBJ2-6; 8 nucleotides agree with TRBD1. The germline V gene encodes CDR1 DFQATT and CDR2 SNEGSKA (reference sequence). CDR3 length: 15 residues. Trimming cost V 4 bases and J 6 bases; bases outside gene matches: 8. The CDR3 spells CSATGTGPEANVLTF. The CDR3 DNA follows: TGCAGTGCTACCGGGACAGGCCCTGAGGCCAACGTCCTGACTTTC.

The V gene is TRBV20-1, the J gene TRBJ1-3; D not certain. The CDR3 loop spans 12 amino acids. The germline V gene has CDR1 DFQATT and CDR2 SNEGSKA (reference sequence). V was clipped by 5 bases and J by 4 bases, with 9 bases between them. Here the CDR3 DNA reads TGCAGTGCTCCAGACCCCGGAAACACCATATATTTT. Translating it yields CSAPDPGNTIYF.

V is TRBV5-4 and J is TRBJ1-2; 8 bases are shared with TRBD1. CDR1 and CDR2 from the germline V gene are SGHNT and YYREEE (reference sequence). V dropped 4 bases and J dropped 0; count of bases not matched to a gene: 11. This CDR3 has 17 residues. The CDR3 spells CASSTFGQGSANYGYTF. CDR3 DNA: TGTGCCAGCAGCACCTTTGGACAGGGATCTGCTAACTATGGCTACACCTTC.

The rearrangement joins TRBV6-5 to TRBJ1-2, with D uncertain. V shed 6 bases and J shed 4 bases, with 12 bases lying between them. The CDR3 runs 13 residues. Per germline, CDR1 MNHEY and CDR2 SVGAGI. The CDR3 nucleotides read TGTGCCAGCAGCCTCCATCAATCCTATGGCTACACCTTC. It translates to CASSLHQSYGYTF.

This chain links TRBV20-1 with TRBJ1-2, with TRBD1 as a possible D gene (6 bases). Germline values: CDR1 DFQATT, CDR2 SNEGSKA (reference sequence). V lost 6 bases and J 7 bases, leaving 12 bases between the germline ends. This CDR3 comprises 11 residues. Written as DNA, the CDR3 is TGCAGTGCGGAAACAGGGTTTGGCTACACCTTC. This sequence encodes CSAETGFGYTF.

CDR3 amino acids: CASISPGQGSYEQYF. In DNA, the CDR3 is TGTGCCAGCATCTCACCGGGACAGGGCTCCTACGAGCAGTACTTC. This rearrangement joins TRBV28 to TRBJ2-7; 9 positions agree with TRBD1. The V gene end was trimmed by 7 bases and the J gene end by 0 bases; junction bases not matched to a gene: 7. The CDR3 spans 15 residues. Germline V gene data show CDR1 as MDHEN and CDR2 as SYDVKM.

V gene TRBV13 combines with J gene TRBJ2-5, with 8 bases aligning to TRBD1. V lost 4 bases to trimming and J lost 2 bases; unmatched junction nucleotides: 12. In germline, CDR1 is PRHDT, CDR2 FYEKMQ (reference sequence). The CDR3 totals 17 residues. The CDR3 region is CASSSGPGTGDQETQYF. The DNA for the CDR3 is TGTGCCAGCAGCTCTGGACCCGGGACAGGCGATCAAGAGACCCAGTACTTC.

The chain couples TRBV18 to TRBJ1-2; TRBD1 aligns across 10 bases. The CDR3 totals 16 residues. V trimming: 6 bases; J trimming: 8 bases; junction bases outside the gene matches: 15. Germline CDR1 and CDR2: KGHSH and LQKENI. CDR3 protein: CASSGQGVGGSNGYTF. The CDR3 DNA follows: TGTGCCAGCTCCGGACAGGGGGTCGGAGGTTCGAACGGCTACACCTTC. The full variable domain, rest sourced from reference TRBV18 and TRBJ1-2, is NAGVMQNPRHLVRRRGQEARLRCSPMKGHSHVYWYRQLPEEGLKFMVYLQKENIIDESGMPKERFSAEFPKEGPSILRIQQVVRGDSAAYFCASSGQGVGGSNGYTFGSGTRLTVV.

This clonotype turned up a few times. The J gene is TRBJ2-7, the V gene TRBV7-9; D ambiguous. Trimming took 1 base from V and 0 from J, leaving 7 bases between them. The CDR3 extends over 14 amino acids. Germline lookup yields CDR1 SEHNR and CDR2 FQNEAQ (reference sequence). CDR3 coding DNA: TGTGCCAGCAGCTTAGAGTCCAACTCCTACGAGCAGTACTTC. It specifies CASSLESNSYEQYF. The whole variable domain, filled in from reference TRBV7-9 and TRBJ2-7, reads DTGVSQNPRHKITKRGQNVTFRCDPISEHNRLYWYRQTLGQGPEFLTYFQNEAQLEKSRLLSDRFSAERPKGSFSTLEIQRTEQGDSAMYLCASSLESNSYEQYFGPGTRLTVT.

The V and J genes are TRBV7-2 and TRBJ2-6; TRBD1 might be the D (5 bases). V lost 1 base, J lost 0 bases, and 13 bases lay in between. The length of the CDR3 is 18 residues. Looked up from germline, CDR1 is SGHTA and CDR2 is FQGNSA. CDR3 residues: CASSLGWTPRSGANVLTF. As DNA, the CDR3 is TGTGCCAGCAGCTTAGGTTGGACACCGCGCTCTGGGGCCAACGTCCTGACTTTC.

The chain employs TRBV28 and TRBJ1-2; 7 nucleotides align to TRBD1. There are 14 residues in the CDR3. The germline CDR1 and CDR2 sequences are MDHEN and SYDVKM. The J segment lost 6 bases and the V segment lost 2 bases, leaving 6 bases of the junction unmatched. CDR3 sequence: CASSLGDRINGYTF. As DNA, the CDR3 is TGTGCCAGCAGTTTAGGGGACAGAATCAATGGCTACACCTTC.

This clonotype has only one observation. The V gene is TRBV10-2, the J gene TRBJ1-3; 7 bases line up with TRBD1. Germline CDR1 WSHSY, CDR2 SAAADI. The CDR3 is 15 residues long. Here the CDR3 reads CAAGLGTDPGNTIYF. For the CDR3, the DNA is TGCGCAGCGGGCCTTGGGACAGACCCTGGAAACACCATATATTTT.

V and J are TRBV20-1 and TRBJ2-2, with a tentative D call TRBD1 (6 bases). V lost 1 base to trimming and J lost 2 bases, with 8 bases between them. Germline CDR1 is DFQATT and CDR2 is SNEGSKA (reference sequence). The CDR3 has 14 amino acids. The CDR3 is CSARGQVNTGELFF. CDR3 DNA sequence: TGCAGTGCTAGAGGACAGGTTAACACCGGGGAGCTGTTTTTT.

The CDR3 sequence is CASSQGISSNQPQHF. Written as DNA, the CDR3 is TGTGCCAGCAGCCAAGGGATCTCGAGCAATCAGCCCCAGCATTTT. This rearrangement joins TRBV3-1 to TRBJ1-5; D is uncertain. Per germline, CDR1 LGHDT and CDR2 YNNKEL (reference sequence). Trimming pared 1 base from V and 1 base from J, leaving 8 bases between. This CDR3 contains 15 residues.

The V call is TRBV6-1, the J call TRBJ2-5; D gene uncertain. Germline loops: CDR1 MNHNS, CDR2 SASEGT. The CDR3 spans 13 residues. V was cut by 2 bases and J by 2 bases, with 6 bases left in between. This CDR3 is CASSEHQQETQYF. The CDR3 DNA reads as TGTGCCAGCAGTGAACACCAGCAAGAGACCCAGTACTTC.

V is TRBV6-5 and J is TRBJ2-7, with D perhaps matching TRBD2 (7 bases). The CDR3 totals 13 residues. Germline-derived CDR1 and CDR2 are MNHEY and SVGAGI. Trimming cost V 4 bases and J 5 bases, with 12 bases left between them. The CDR3 loop is CASSFSGGHEQYF. CDR3 coding DNA: TGTGCCAGCAGTTTTTCGGGGGGCCACGAGCAGTACTTC.

CDR3 in DNA: TGCAGTGCTAGACGCAATGAGCAGTTCTTC. Translation gives CSARRNEQFF. The rearrangement uses TRBV20-1 and TRBJ2-1; D is undetermined. The CDR3 is 10 amino acids. V was clipped by 2 bases and J by 6 bases, with 2 bases between them. The germline V gene has CDR1 DFQATT and CDR2 SNEGSKA (reference sequence).

CDR3 DNA: TGTGCCAGCAGCCCGATACTAGCGGGGGGAGATACGCAGTATTTT. It translates to CASSPILAGGDTQYF. This chain connects TRBV7-8 to TRBJ2-3; 12 positions agree with TRBD2. CDR1 and CDR2 (germline): SGHVS, FQNEAQ. V shed 5 bases, J shed 5 bases, and the junction held 5 bases outside the gene matches. The CDR3 is made up of 15 amino acids.

For this clonotype: At one of its ends the junction is not consistent with the germline gene, which may arise from a read error. This sequence joins TRBV12-3 or TRBV12-4 and TRBJ1-6, with D tentatively TRBD1 (5 bases). The CDR3 runs to 14 residues. CDR3 sequence reads: CANSLEPGGSPLHF. CDR3 sequence (DNA): TGTGCCAACAGTTTAGAGCCGGGGGGATCACCCCTCCACTTT.

Written as DNA, the CDR3 is TGTGCCAGCAAAAGGCTTTCCCACGAGCAGTACTTC. It is translated as CASKRLSHEQYF. The chain employs TRBV28 and TRBJ2-7; D remains ambiguous. The germline gives CDR1 MDHEN, CDR2 SYDVKM. V was pared by 7 bases and J by 5 bases, with 12 bases between. This CDR3 region has 12 residues.

This rearrangement joins TRBV6-5 to TRBJ1-1; 7 bases are a match to TRBD1. Germline loops: CDR1 MNHEY, CDR2 SVGAGI. V lost 7 bases and J lost 2; bases outside the gene matches: 7. The CDR3 contains 14 residues. CDR3 bases: TGTGCCAGCAATCCGACAGGGCTTAACACTGAAGCTTTCTTT. Translated: CASNPTGLNTEAFF.

V usage is TRBV5-1 and J usage is TRBJ2-3; TRBD1 or TRBD2 may be the D gene (5 bases each). Trimming removed 4 bases from V and 2 bases from J, with 17 bases in between. The CDR3 is 16 amino acids. Germline assignment: CDR1 SGHRS and CDR2 YFSETQ. CDR3 in DNA: TGCGCCAGCAGCAAAGCCCCGGGGACCCACACAGATACGCAGTATTTT. This translates into CASSKAPGTHTDTQYF. The entire variable domain, with the rest obtained from reference TRBV5-1 and TRBJ2-3, is as follows: KAGVTQTPRYLIKTRGQQVTLSCSPISGHRSVSWYQQTPGQGLQFLFEYFSETQRNKGNFPGRFSGRQFSNSRSEMNVSTLELGDSALYLCASSKAPGTHTDTQYFGPGTRLTVL.

The CDR3 loop reads CSAYGQEQSLGANEKLFF. The CDR3 bases are TGCAGTGCTTACGGACAGGAACAGAGCCTAGGGGCTAATGAAAAACTGTTTTTT. The rearrangement joins TRBV20-1 to TRBJ1-4; 7 positions match TRBD1. The germline CDR1 and CDR2 sequences are DFQATT and SNEGSKA (reference sequence). The J segment lost 3 bases and the V segment lost 5 bases, leaving 18 bases of the junction unmatched. There are 18 residues in the CDR3.

CDR3 DNA: TGTGCCTGGAGTATCGGGGGCAGTAATTCACCCCTCCACTTT. It translates to CAWSIGGSNSPLHF. V usage is TRBV30 and J usage is TRBJ1-6; tentatively, D is TRBD1 (6 bases). Per germline, CDR1 GTSNPN and CDR2 SVGIG (reference sequence). CDR3 size: 14 residues. V shed 2 bases and J shed 6 bases, with 11 bases lying between them.

The V call is TRBV25-1, the J call TRBJ2-5; 8 positions match TRBD2. The CDR3 is 14 amino acids. CDR1 MGHDK and CDR2 SYGVNS come from the germline V gene. V lost 5 bases, J lost 5 bases, and 7 bases stayed unmatched. CDR3 in amino acids: CASSWGLDRETQYF. CDR3 nucleotide sequence: TGTGCCAGCAGTTGGGGACTAGACCGGGAGACCCAGTACTTC.